This TCR beta chain originates from a study of blood T cell repertoires in COVID-19. Germline values: CDR1 SGHAT, CDR2 FQNNGV. V was clipped by 5 bases and J by 4 bases; unmatched bases: 12. The CDR3 totals 16 residues. Donors of Cohort 3 who recovered were those that had two negative PCRs, clearance, or symptom resolution. The method was immunoSEQ multiplex PCR; TCRdb's version includes in-frame clones alone and lacks a portion of them. This sample carries 150,000 to 200,000 clones, roughly 87% of them seen once, and the ten largest clones take 7%. This TCR came from a woman between 50 and 59 years old who had recovered from COVID-19. The chain couples TRBV11-2 to TRBJ1-2, with 8 bases aligning to TRBD1. Sequencing was done on a sample of PBMCs or T cells enriched from blood (not recorded which). This CDR3 reads CASSPDGQGVLYGYTF. CDR3 sequence (DNA): TGTGCCAGCAGCCCAGACGGACAGGGCGTTCTCTATGGCTACACCTTC.